The 28 T cell receptor beta chains below were found in one sample sequenced in a study of a mutant IDH1 vaccine in newly diagnosed glioma. Noted time point: baseline, week 1 (first vaccination visit). The treatment is: pre-vaccination baseline after standard-of-care therapy. Assay: immunoSEQ multiplex PCR; the TCRdb copy retains only in-frame clones and omits some. Here the sample spans 15,000 to 20,000 clones, around four fifths being singletons. The sample in question was PBMCs, obtained from a glioma patient treated with radiotherapy, temozolomide or both. The receptors originated from a man aged 35-49 years with glioma.

V is TRBV7-2 and J is TRBJ2-2, with 14 bases fitting TRBD2. The V gene's germline CDR1 is SGHTA and CDR2 FQGNSA. V lost 5 bases and J lost 3; bases outside the gene matches: 11. The CDR3 has 19 amino acids. CDR3 DNA: TGTGCCAGCAGCCTCGTGGGGACTAGCGGGAGCGGGGACACCGGGGAGCTGTTTTTT. Its protein product is CASSLVGTSGSGDTGELFF. The variable domain in full, completed from reference TRBV7-2 and TRBJ2-2, reads GAGVSQSPSNKVTEKGKDVELRCDPISGHTALYWYRQSLGQGLEFLIYFQGNSAPDKSGLPSDRFSAERTGGSVSTLTIQRTQQEDSAVYLCASSLVGTSGSGDTGELFFGEGSRLTVL.

This clone was observed a few times. The chain couples TRBV7-9 to TRBJ2-1; D might be TRBD2 (5 bases). V was cut by 1 base and J by 6 bases, with 16 bases left in between. Germline assignment: CDR1 SEHNR and CDR2 FQNEAQ (reference sequence). The CDR3 extends over 16 amino acids. CDR3 in DNA: TGTGCCAGCAGCTTAGTCACCTCTAGCTATCGCAATGAGCAGTTCTTC. Its translation is CASSLVTSSYRNEQFF.

This clone was counted between two and nine times. The chain carries TRBV13 and TRBJ1-1; TRBD1 is a possible D gene (5 bases). Germline CDR1 and CDR2: PRHDT and FYEKMQ (reference sequence). The length of the CDR3 is 12 residues. V lost 8 bases and J 1 base, leaving 8 bases between the germline ends. CDR3 sequence: CASARGNTEAFF. DNA of the CDR3: TGTGCCAGCGCTAGGGGGAACACTGAAGCTTTCTTT. The full variable domain, with the rest looked up from reference TRBV13 and TRBJ1-1, is AAGVIQSPRHLIKEKRETATLKCYPIPRHDTVYWYQQGPGQDPQFLISFYEKMQSDKGSIPDRFSAQQFSDYHSELNMSSLELGDSALYFCASARGNTEAFFGQGTRLTVV.

The J gene is TRBJ2-5, the V gene TRBV7-2; 7 bases fit TRBD2. Germline V gene sequence: CDR1 SGHTA, CDR2 FQGNSA. The ends lost 1 base at V and 2 bases at J; junction bases unmatched: 10. The CDR3 covers 17 residues. DNA for the CDR3: TGTGCCAGCAGCTTAGGCCGACTAGCCATTAAACAAGAGACCCAGTACTTC. Protein: CASSLGRLAIKQETQYF.

V gene TRBV10-1 combines with J gene TRBJ1-1, with 9 positions matching TRBD1. This CDR3 spans 14 amino acids. CDR1 and CDR2 from the germline V gene are WNHNN and SYGVQD (reference sequence). Trimming cost V 7 bases and J 1 base; bases outside gene matches: 4. The DNA for the CDR3 is TGCGCCAGCACCAAGACAGGGGGGAACACTGAAGCTTTCTTT. The encoded protein is CASTKTGGNTEAFF.

In regard to this clone: Other DNA sequences within the sample encode an identical CDR3. This sequence joins TRBV2 and TRBJ1-2, with D unresolved. Trimming shortened V by 7 bases and J by 3 bases, and 3 bases separated the two germline ends. The CDR3 totals 10 residues. CDR1 and CDR2 from the germline V gene are SNHLY and FYNNEI. In nucleotides, the CDR3 is TGTGCCAGCACTGACTATGGCTACACCTTC. It encodes CASTDYGYTF.

The rearrangement joins TRBV7-9 to TRBJ1-2; 8 bases fit TRBD1. Per germline, CDR1 SEHNR and CDR2 FQNEAQ (reference sequence). The V and J ends lost 4 bases and 7 bases, in that order; junction bases with no gene match: 14. The CDR3 spans 16 residues. The CDR3 DNA sequence: TGTGCCAGCAGCTCCTCGAGGACAGGGAAGGGCTCTGGCTACACCTTC. Its protein is CASSSSRTGKGSGYTF.

The chain couples TRBV2 to TRBJ1-1; tentative D call: TRBD1 (6 bases). The CDR3 covers 15 residues. Germline-derived CDR1 and CDR2 are SNHLY and FYNNEI. Trimming cost V 6 bases and J 5 bases, with 19 bases left between them. The CDR3 sequence is CASSLQDSGRTEAFF. The DNA for the CDR3 is TGTGCCAGCAGCCTACAGGACAGCGGTCGGACTGAAGCTTTCTTT.

The chain carries TRBV2 and TRBJ1-1; tentative D call: TRBD1 (5 bases). V was clipped by 11 bases and J by 7 bases, with 23 bases between them. CDR3 size: 14 residues. Germline V gene lookup returns CDR1 SNHLY and CDR2 FYNNEI. DNA of the CDR3: TGTGCCGGTCGGCGGCAGGGTTTCTCCATTGAAGCTTTCTTT. Protein product: CAGRRQGFSIEAFF.

The chain couples TRBV4-2 to TRBJ2-6; 10 nucleotides match TRBD1. V shed 6 bases, J shed 1 base, and the junction held 6 bases outside the gene matches. Germline CDR1 reads LGHNA; CDR2 reads YNFKEQ. CDR3 length equals 17 residues. In DNA, the CDR3 is TGTGCCAGCAGTATAGGGACAGGGGAATCTGGGGCCAACGTCCTGACTTTC. Translation gives CASSIGTGESGANVLTF.

The CDR3, as DNA: TGCGCCAGCAGTGAGGGGTCCTTTGGGGGAGGAAGAGGGAATGAGCAGTTCTTC. Encoded protein: CASSEGSFGGGRGNEQFF. The chain links TRBV10-2 to TRBJ2-1; D perhaps matches TRBD2 (6 bases). Germline V lookup: CDR1 WSHSY, CDR2 SAAADI. The V end was cut by 2 bases, the J end by 7 bases, with 24 bases between. There are 18 residues in the CDR3.

This clone was seen a few times. The chain links TRBV28 to TRBJ1-5; unclear D gene. Trimming took 7 bases from V and 4 from J, leaving 14 bases between them. This CDR3 spans 14 amino acids. Germline V gives CDR1 MDHEN, CDR2 SYDVKM. In DNA form, the CDR3 reads TGTGCCAGCACCCTCAGGAGCTGGAATCAGCCCCAGCATTTT. It encodes CASTLRSWNQPQHF. Full variable domain (missing parts from reference TRBV28 and TRBJ1-5): DVKVTQSSRYLVKRTGEKVFLECVQDMDHENMFWYRQDPGLGLRLIYFSYDVKMKEKGDIPEGYSVSREKKERFSLILESASTNQTSMYLCASTLRSWNQPQHFGDGTRLSIL.

This clone was recorded a few times. This chain connects TRBV7-6 to TRBJ1-1; D not resolved. With 4 bases removed from V and 4 bases from J, the gap between germline ends came to 16 bases. Germline CDR1 and CDR2: SGHVS and FNYEAQ. The CDR3 runs to 15 residues. CDR3 sequence: CASSSRAGLVTEAFF. In DNA, the CDR3 is TGTGCCAGCAGCTCCCGGGCGGGGTTAGTCACTGAAGCTTTCTTT.

J is TRBJ2-2 and V is TRBV9; a weak D match, TRBD1 (6 bases). CDR3 length equals 13 residues. Trimming removed 4 bases from V and 6 bases from J, with 10 bases in between. Germline CDR1 reads SGDLS; CDR2 reads YYNGEE. CDR3 nucleotide sequence: TGTGCCAGCAGCTCTGCAGGGGCCGGGGAGCTGTTTTTT. It encodes CASSSAGAGELFF. The complete variable domain, with remaining parts taken from reference TRBV9 and TRBJ2-2, reads DSGVTQTPKHLITATGQRVTLRCSPRSGDLSVYWYQQSLDQGLQFLIQYYNGEERAKGNILERFSAQQFPDLHSELNLSSLELGDSALYFCASSSAGAGELFFGEGSRLTVL.

The chain links TRBV2 to TRBJ2-7; TRBD1 matches 7 bases. The germline V gene has CDR1 SNHLY and CDR2 FYNNEI. The CDR3 totals 16 residues. Trimming took 2 bases from V and 6 from J; bases not matched to a gene: 13. CDR3 nucleotides: TGTGCCAGCAGTGAACGCCCGCCAGGGGGTTGGTCCGAGCAGTACGTC. It is translated as CASSERPPGGWSEQYV.

The rearrangement joins TRBV19 to TRBJ1-5; TRBD1 is a possible D gene (5 bases). This CDR3 spans 15 amino acids. The V end was cut by 4 bases, the J end by 5 bases, with 15 bases between. Germline V gene data show CDR1 as LNHDA and CDR2 as SQIVND (reference sequence). CDR3 protein: CASSNLKGLHQPQHF. The CDR3 DNA follows: TGTGCCAGTAGTAATCTGAAGGGGTTACATCAGCCCCAGCATTTT.

The rearrangement uses TRBV7-9 and TRBJ1-2; unclear D gene. This CDR3 is built from 13 residues. Germline loops: CDR1 SEHNR, CDR2 FQNEAQ (reference sequence). Trimming removed 5 bases at V and 4 bases at J, with 11 bases between. CDR3 DNA sequence: TGTGCCAGCAGCCTGGACCCTGTCTATGGCTACACCTTC. Residues: CASSLDPVYGYTF.

CDR3 coding DNA: TGTGCCAGCAGCTTTGGACAGACCCCCCAAGAGACCCAGTACTTC. Translated: CASSFGQTPQETQYF. The genes are TRBV5-5 and TRBJ2-5, with a tentative D call TRBD1 (6 bases). From germline, CDR1 is SGHKS and CDR2 YYEKEE (reference sequence). V gave up 2 bases and J gave up 1 base, with 12 bases separating them. The CDR3 contains 15 residues.

V usage is TRBV5-1 and J usage is TRBJ1-1; 9 nucleotides match TRBD1. Germline V gene lookup returns CDR1 SGHRS and CDR2 YFSETQ. The CDR3 is 15 amino acids. V gave up 6 bases and J gave up 5 bases; unmatched junction bases: 11. The CDR3 DNA follows: TGCGCCAGCACCGGGACAGGGCGTACAAGGACTGAAGCTTTCTTT. Protein product: CASTGTGRTRTEAFF.

The rearrangement uses TRBV13 and TRBJ2-6; perhaps TRBD1 as D (6 bases). V was trimmed by 5 bases and J by 4 bases, leaving 12 bases between them. The germline V gene encodes CDR1 PRHDT and CDR2 FYEKMQ (reference sequence). The CDR3 is made up of 15 amino acids. The CDR3 nucleotides are TGTGCCAGCAGCCTCCTAGGGACAGGGGCCAACGTCCTGACTTTC. This sequence encodes CASSLLGTGANVLTF.

This rearrangement joins TRBV7-2 to TRBJ1-3; no definite D call. Germline CDR1 SGHTA, CDR2 FQGNSA. V was shortened by 4 bases and J by 4 bases, with 11 bases between the two germline ends. This CDR3 contains 14 residues. The CDR3 sequence is CASSSPGWGNTIYF. The CDR3 bases are TGTGCCAGCAGCTCCCCGGGGTGGGGAAACACCATATATTTT.

V usage is TRBV19 and J usage is TRBJ1-5; the match to TRBD1 covers 8 bases. Losses at the gene ends were 6 bases for V and 3 bases for J; bases not matched to a gene: 4. Germline V gene sequence: CDR1 LNHDA, CDR2 SQIVND (reference sequence). This CDR3 has 14 amino acids. The CDR3: CASRQTGDNQPQHF. The CDR3 coding sequence is TGTGCCAGTAGACAGACAGGGGACAATCAGCCCCAGCATTTT. Full variable domain (outside the CDR3, taken from reference TRBV19 and TRBJ1-5): DGGITQSPKYLFRKEGQNVTLSCEQNLNHDAMYWYRQDPGQGLRLIYYSQIVNDFQKGDIAEGYSVSREKKESFPLTVTSAQKNPTAFYLCASRQTGDNQPQHFGDGTRLSIL.

The chain carries TRBV6-5 and TRBJ2-7; D uncertain. The CDR3 is 13 amino acids. CDR1 and CDR2 (germline): MNHEY, SVGAGI. Trimming cost V 5 bases and J 3 bases, with 11 bases left between them. CDR3 in DNA: TGTGCCAGCAGTAACGCCATCAACTACGAGCAGTACTTC. Its protein product is CASSNAINYEQYF.

The chain is built from TRBV19 and TRBJ1-6; no clear D. With 6 bases removed from V and 5 bases from J, the gap between germline ends came to 17 bases. The CDR3 extends over 16 amino acids. Germline V gene sequence: CDR1 LNHDA, CDR2 SQIVND (reference sequence). The CDR3 DNA sequence: TGTGCCAGTAGCCTCCGGGCGGGGAGGGATAATTCACCCCTCCACTTT. Translation: CASSLRAGRDNSPLHF. Together with reference TRBV19 and TRBJ1-6, the CDR3 gives the full variable domain: DGGITQSPKYLFRKEGQNVTLSCEQNLNHDAMYWYRQDPGQGLRLIYYSQIVNDFQKGDIAEGYSVSREKKESFPLTVTSAQKNPTAFYLCASSLRAGRDNSPLHFGNGTRLTVT.

The chain has TRBV2 and TRBJ1-5, with D possibly TRBD1 on 5 matching bases. V was clipped by 8 bases and J by 7 bases, with 18 bases between them. Germline CDR1 and CDR2: SNHLY and FYNNEI. This CDR3 region has 14 residues. CDR3 loop: CASSDGGAGQPQHF. CDR3 nucleotides: TGTGCCAGCTCCGACGGAGGGGCGGGGCAGCCCCAGCATTTT.

The genes are TRBV4-3 and TRBJ2-3; D is possibly TRBD1 or TRBD2 (5 bases each). Germline CDR1 LGHNA, CDR2 YSLEER. The CDR3 is 18 residues long. The V and J ends lost 2 bases and 5 bases respectively, with 23 bases between them. The CDR3 DNA follows: TGCGCCAGCAGCCAAAATTCTTACCGGGACGGGCGGATAGATACGCAGTATTTT. Its protein product is CASSQNSYRDGRIDTQYF.

The chain couples TRBV6-6 to TRBJ1-3, with a possible D match to TRBD1 (5 bases). The V end lost 2 bases, the J end lost 1 base, and 12 bases lay between the germline ends. The CDR3 runs 16 residues. Germline V gene data show CDR1 as MNHNY and CDR2 as SVGAGI (reference sequence). The CDR3: CASSYDSGRSGNTIYF. The CDR3 nucleotides are TGTGCCAGCAGTTACGACTCAGGGAGATCTGGAAACACCATATATTTT.

V is TRBV2 and J is TRBJ2-1, with D unclear. Germline-derived CDR1 and CDR2 are SNHLY and FYNNEI. With 5 bases removed from V and 8 bases from J, the gap between germline ends came to 13 bases. This CDR3 is built from 13 residues. Here the CDR3 DNA reads TGTGCCAGCAGTCAAGGGCTATCCGATGAGCAGTTCTTC. It specifies CASSQGLSDEQFF. The full variable domain, in which reference TRBV2 and TRBJ2-1 provide the parts outside the CDR3, is EPEVTQTPSHQVTQMGQEVILRCVPISNHLYFYWYRQILGQKVEFLVSFYNNEISEKSEIFDDQFSVERPDGSNFTLKIRSTKLEDSAMYFCASSQGLSDEQFFGPGTRLTVL.